This TCR beta chain is from a study of read filtering for tumor transcriptome and immune sequencing. This clonotype was picked up many times. This CDR3 has 15 residues. From germline, CDR1 is SGHRS and CDR2 YFSETQ. V was shortened by 2 bases and J by 4 bases, with 15 bases between the two germline ends. Molecular barcoded adaptors covering alpha/delta and beta/gamma chains were used on around 370 ng RNA. A single record per CDR3 protein comes from TCRdb applying MiXCR to the reads. The sample includes tens of thousands of distinct CDR3 sequences, roughly an eighth of them seen just once. Material: a population of CD138-negative cells sorted from bone marrow. V is TRBV5-1 and J is TRBJ2-5; D is possibly TRBD1 (5 bases). The receptor's source is a donor at least 40 years old with multiple myeloma. The CDR3 bases are TGCGCCAGCAGCTTTGGGGCACTTGGGGCAGAGACCCAGTACTTC. It yields the protein CASSFGALGAETQYF.